Listed below are T cell receptor beta chains from one sample, sequenced in a study of T-cell memory formation after mild COVID-19. MiXCR was run by TCRdb on the 5' RACE reads, yielding one entry per CDR3 protein. The sample carries fewer than 650,000 distinct CDR3 sequences, around 16% recorded once. Sequenced input: PBMCs or a T cell subset sorted from them (not recorded which). The receptors stem from an adult woman who had mild COVID-19 (a few samples of this study predate the infection). Cell type and time point are not known. CDR3s include the opening cysteine and the closing phenylalanine or tryptophan. A D gene is named only where the DNA matches it firmly. Clone sizes are given selectively: once, few, many, or a class where the clone is expanded.

cdr3_nt cdr3_aa clone_size j_call d_call v_call
TGTGCCAGCAGCTTAGCTGACAGGTCAGATACGCAGTATTTT CASSLADRSDTQYF NA TRBJ2-3 NA TRBV7-9
TGCAGTGCTTCTACAGGGGGACCTAAACCCTACGAGCAGTACTTC CSASTGGPKPYEQYF few TRBJ2-7 TRBD1 TRBV20-1
TGTGCCAGCAGCTTAGCTCAACAGGAAGCTTTCTTT CASSLAQQEAFF few TRBJ1-1 NA TRBV11-1
TGCAGCGTTGGTAAGGTTTTGGGTTACGAGCAGTACTTC CSVGKVLGYEQYF NA TRBJ2-7 NA TRBV29-1
TGTGCCAGCAGCGTAAGCGGGGAAGCTTACAATGAGCAGTTCTTC CASSVSGEAYNEQFF NA TRBJ2-1 TRBD2 TRBV9
TGTGCCAGCAGTCCCTCCACGGGAGACCCCTACGAGCAGTACTTC CASSPSTGDPYEQYF NA TRBJ2-7 NA TRBV12-3/TRBV12-4
TGCGCCAGCAGCTTGGATGGACAGGTTACCGGGGAGCTGTTTTTT CASSLDGQVTGELFF few TRBJ2-2 TRBD1 TRBV5-1
TGTGCCAGCAGCTCCGGGAATCGGAGCAAAAACATTCAGTACTTC CASSSGNRSKNIQYF many TRBJ2-4 NA TRBV11-3
TGTGCCAGCAGTGGGACCTCGACAGGGGGCTACTACGAGCAGTACTTC CASSGTSTGGYYEQYF NA TRBJ2-7 TRBD1 TRBV25-1
TGTGCCAGCAGGTCTGTTGGGATGAACACTGAAGCTTTCTTT CASRSVGMNTEAFF NA TRBJ1-1 NA TRBV12-3/TRBV12-4
TGTGCCAGCAGCATAGGTGGTGGGCTACAAGAGACCCAGTACTTC CASSIGGGLQETQYF few TRBJ2-5 NA TRBV11-2
TGTGCCACCAGTGATCAGGGACTAGCGGGAGAGACCCAGTACTTC CATSDQGLAGETQYF NA TRBJ2-5 TRBD2 TRBV24-1
TGTGCCAGCAGCTTGGTGGGGTACCCCACTGAAGCTTTCTTT CASSLVGYPTEAFF NA TRBJ1-1 NA TRBV5-6
TGTGCCAGCAGCTTGGGGGGGCCCCTCCTTAATCAGCCCCAGCATTTT CASSLGGPLLNQPQHF NA TRBJ1-5 NA TRBV5-6
TGTGCCACCAGTGATTTTACGGGGACCGACACAGATACGCAGTATTTT CATSDFTGTDTDTQYF NA TRBJ2-3 NA TRBV24-1
TGTGCCAGCAGCCAAGATGGCTATCAGCCCCAGCATTTT CASSQDGYQPQHF few TRBJ1-5 NA TRBV14
TGCAGCGTTAGAGGCTGGAAAGATACGCAGTATTTT CSVRGWKDTQYF NA TRBJ2-3 NA TRBV29-1
TGTGCCAGCAGCTTCGGGACAGGGGGCTTCGGGGAGCTGTTTTTT CASSFGTGGFGELFF once TRBJ2-2 TRBD1 TRBV5-6
TGTGCCAGCAGCCCGGACAGTGCTACAAACTATGGCTACACCTTC CASSPDSATNYGYTF NA TRBJ1-2 NA TRBV3-1
TGTGCCAGCAGCTTGGGACAGGGGGCGGACAATGAGCAGTTCTTC CASSLGQGADNEQFF NA TRBJ2-1 TRBD1 TRBV5-5
TGTGCCAGCAGTTTTCAGGCTGGGGCCAACGTCCTGACTTTC CASSFQAGANVLTF NA TRBJ2-6 NA TRBV12-3/TRBV12-4
TGCAGCGGAGGACAGGGAGATGGCTACACCTTC CSGGQGDGYTF few TRBJ1-2 TRBD1 TRBV29-1
TGTGCCAGCAGCTTAGGGACCGTTGGTCAGCCCCAGCATTTT CASSLGTVGQPQHF many TRBJ1-5 NA TRBV5-1
TGTGCCAGCTCAACAGACATGAACACTGAAGCTTTCTTT CASSTDMNTEAFF NA TRBJ1-1 NA TRBV18
TGTGCCAGCAGCGTAGATGGGACAGGGACGATTCTTTCCTATGGCTACACCTTC CASSVDGTGTILSYGYTF few TRBJ1-2 TRBD1 TRBV9
TGTGCCAGCAGTAAACTTAGCGGGCACTACGAGCAGTACTTC CASSKLSGHYEQYF NA TRBJ2-7 TRBD2 TRBV11-2
TGTGCCAGCAGCCCCTTACGTATGGCCCGGAGGACTGAAGCTTTCTTT CASSPLRMARRTEAFF NA TRBJ1-1 NA TRBV7-9
TGTGCCTGGAGCCGGACTAGCGGGAGAGGGGGTGAGCAGTTCTTC CAWSRTSGRGGEQFF NA TRBJ2-1 TRBD2 TRBV30
TGTGCCAGCAGCTTGGAAGGTTATGGGGGCAGGGGACGAGATACGCAGTATTTT CASSLEGYGGRGRDTQYF many TRBJ2-3 NA TRBV7-3
TGTGCCAGCAGCACAACATGGGGACAGGACACCTCTGGAAACACCATATATTTT CASSTTWGQDTSGNTIYF NA TRBJ1-3 TRBD1 TRBV9
TGTGCCAGCAGTTACGAGATCAATCAGCCCCAGCATTTT CASSYEINQPQHF NA TRBJ1-5 NA TRBV27
TGTGCCAGCAGCTCTAGCGGGGAGAGAGAGCAGTACTTC CASSSSGEREQYF NA TRBJ2-7 TRBD2 TRBV12-3/TRBV12-4
TGTGCCAGCAGTGGGGAAGGCAGGCAAGGCTACACCTTC CASSGEGRQGYTF NA TRBJ1-2 NA TRBV2
TGCGCCAGCAGCCAAGGGACTATAGCAACTGGAAACACCATATATTTT CASSQGTIATGNTIYF NA TRBJ1-3 NA TRBV4-1
TGCGCCAGCAGGCAATCGCGATACACAGATACGCAGTATTTT CASRQSRYTDTQYF few TRBJ2-3 NA TRBV4-3
TGTGCCAGCAGTACAGGGGGCACTGAAGCTTTCTTT CASSTGGTEAFF many TRBJ1-1 TRBD1 TRBV2
TGTGCCAGCAGCCCAACCTCCGGACTAGCTCACAATGAGCAGTTCTTC CASSPTSGLAHNEQFF few TRBJ2-1 TRBD2 TRBV7-2
TGTGCCAGCAGCCCGGCGCTGGGGCGCAAGCCCGGGGAGCTGTTTTTT CASSPALGRKPGELFF NA TRBJ2-2 NA TRBV5-5
TGTGCCACCAGTGGTAACGGACCTTTAGCCAAAAACATTCAGTACTTC CATSGNGPLAKNIQYF NA TRBJ2-4 NA TRBV24-1
TGTGCCACCAGTGACCCCAGGGGCTTTGAAGCTTTCTTT CATSDPRGFEAFF NA TRBJ1-1 NA TRBV24-1
TGTGCCACCAGTCAGTATAGCAATCAGCCCCAGCATTTT CATSQYSNQPQHF NA TRBJ1-5 NA TRBV24-1
TGTGCCAGCAGCTTAGAACGACCAGACAGACGGAACACTGAAGCTTTCTTT CASSLERPDRRNTEAFF NA TRBJ1-1 NA TRBV7-2
TGTGCCAGCAGCCCCACTGGGGGGGCTGGTCAGCCCCAGCATTTT CASSPTGGAGQPQHF NA TRBJ1-5 NA TRBV7-9
TGTGCCAGTACCCCGGCCCTTCTGAACACTGAAGCTTTCTTT CASTPALLNTEAFF few TRBJ1-1 NA TRBV19
TGTGCCAGCAGCCCGTTGGGTGTCGGCAATCAGCCCCAGCATTTT CASSPLGVGNQPQHF NA TRBJ1-5 NA TRBV3-1
TGTGCCAGTAGTGGATCCGGGACAGGGGACGAAAAACTGTTTTTT CASSGSGTGDEKLFF NA TRBJ1-4 TRBD1 TRBV19
TGCGCCAGCAGCCAACGGACTAGCGGGGTAACAGATACGCAGTATTTT CASSQRTSGVTDTQYF few TRBJ2-3 TRBD2 TRBV5-1
TGTGCCAGCAGCCGACTTTCTAGCGGGAGCTCCTACAATGAGCAGTTCTTC CASSRLSSGSSYNEQFF NA TRBJ2-1 TRBD2 TRBV4-2
TGTGCCAGCAGCTTGCTTAGCAGGAGGTCGGGGTCCACAGATACGCAGTATTTT CASSLLSRRSGSTDTQYF NA TRBJ2-3 NA TRBV11-2
TGCGCCAGCAGCTTGGAAGGGACAGGGGGCTCCGGCTACACCTTC CASSLEGTGGSGYTF NA TRBJ1-2 TRBD1 TRBV5-1
TGTGCCAGCAGTTTAGAGGACTACTCTGGAAACACCATATATTTT CASSLEDYSGNTIYF few TRBJ1-3 NA TRBV12-3/TRBV12-4
TGTGCCAGTAGTATCGGGGCAGGGTACGAGCAGTACTTC CASSIGAGYEQYF NA TRBJ2-7 NA TRBV19
TGCGCCAGCAGCTTGGCCGGGAGGCTAGCGGGAGGACTCTACGAGCAGTACTTC CASSLAGRLAGGLYEQYF few TRBJ2-7 TRBD2 TRBV5-1
TGTGCCAGCAGTTTCCGCGAAGGACACGAAGGGCAAGCCAAAAACATTCAGTACTTC CASSFREGHEGQAKNIQYF NA TRBJ2-4 NA TRBV27
TGTGCCACCAGTGATGTCATGGGTAACACCGGGGAGCTGTTTTTT CATSDVMGNTGELFF few TRBJ2-2 NA TRBV24-1
TGTGCCAGCATCCATCTAGCGGTCCTTCCTCCCCATCGCTACAATGAGCAGTTCTTC CASIHLAVLPPHRYNEQFF NA TRBJ2-1 TRBD2 TRBV7-3
TGCGCCAGCAGCTTCACTCGGACAGAAGTCACTGAAGCTTTCTTT CASSFTRTEVTEAFF NA TRBJ1-1 NA TRBV5-1
TGTGCCCCCGTTGGGGCGGACTCCTACAATGAGCAGTTCTTC CAPVGADSYNEQFF NA TRBJ2-1 NA TRBV5-6
TGTGCCAGCAGCTCCCGTTTTCGGACTAGCGGATCGGGGGCCTACGAGCAGTACTTC CASSSRFRTSGSGAYEQYF few TRBJ2-7 TRBD2 TRBV5-6